This TCR beta chain was sequenced during a study of OX40 agonist ivuxolimab in advanced cancers. Points from the study as a whole: Fewer expanded clones were found on average in CD4+ than in CD8+ T cells. Individuals who were partial responders at 0.1-3.0 mg/kg had clonal expansion that ranked among the lowest. Dose levels from 0.1 to 3.0 mg/kg saw CD4+ and CD8+ blood T cells expand clonally by week 6. Still undetermined is the antigen specificity of the expanded peripheral T cells.

Generated by immunoSEQ multiplex PCR, the TCRdb table keeps only in-frame clones and is missing some. The repertoire holds 70,000 to 85,000 clones, 90% to 95% seen once, with approximately 11% in the top ten. About this clone itself: Its antigen is not known.

The V gene's germline CDR1 is SGHAT and CDR2 FQNNGV. This CDR3 has 14 amino acids. The V and J ends lost 2 bases and 5 bases respectively, with 13 bases between them. Sequenced here: CD4+ or CD8+ T cells sorted from blood, sampled in a trial of the OX40 agonist ivuxolimab. This sequence originates from an adult with an advanced solid tumor such as melanoma, head and neck, liver or kidney cancer. The chain couples TRBV11-2 to TRBJ2-7; D unresolved. CDR3 protein: CASSLRSLSNEQYF. CDR3 in DNA: TGTGCCAGCAGCTTAAGGTCGCTTTCTAACGAGCAGTACTTC.